This paragraph covers one T cell receptor beta chain sequence. Assay: immunoSEQ multiplex PCR; the TCRdb copy retains only in-frame clones and omits some. The sample lists about a million clones; 60% to 85% were seen once. V was shortened by 6 bases and J by 0 bases, with 12 bases between the two germline ends. The CDR3 spans 14 residues. Germline CDR1 reads SQVTM; CDR2 reads ANQGSEA. The data are from a study of shared clonotypes between healthy human individuals. The clonotype originates from a man between 18 and 29 years old in good health. Some clones in this sample may be carry-over from other donors' samples. The chain couples TRBV29-1 to TRBJ1-3; D is unresolved. The specimen sequenced was memory CD4+ T cells from PBMCs. The subset was: CD45RA-negative fraction. CDR3 amino acids: CSVAHLYSGNTIYF. The CDR3 DNA follows: TGCAGCGTCGCTCATTTATACTCTGGAAACACCATATATTTT.